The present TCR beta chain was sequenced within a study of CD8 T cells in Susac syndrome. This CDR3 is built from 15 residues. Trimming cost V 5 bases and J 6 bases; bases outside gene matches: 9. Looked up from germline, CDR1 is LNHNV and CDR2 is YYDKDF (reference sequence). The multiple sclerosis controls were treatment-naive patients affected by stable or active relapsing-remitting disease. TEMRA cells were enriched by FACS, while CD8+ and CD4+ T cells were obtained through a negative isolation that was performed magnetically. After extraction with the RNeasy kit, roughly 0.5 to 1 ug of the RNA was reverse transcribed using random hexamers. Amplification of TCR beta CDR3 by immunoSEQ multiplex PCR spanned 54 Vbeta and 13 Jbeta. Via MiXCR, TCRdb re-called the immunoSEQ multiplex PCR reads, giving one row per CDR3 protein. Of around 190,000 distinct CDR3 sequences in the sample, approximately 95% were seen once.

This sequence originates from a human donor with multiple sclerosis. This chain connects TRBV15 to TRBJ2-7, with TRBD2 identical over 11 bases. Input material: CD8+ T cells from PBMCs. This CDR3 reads CATSGGLAGGLEQYF. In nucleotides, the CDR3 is TGTGCCACCAGCGGGGGATTAGCGGGAGGGCTCGAGCAGTACTTC.